These 3 T cell receptor beta chains were sequenced from one sample in a study of T cell clonotyping in hematopoietic cell transplantation. Clones were sequenced by immunoSEQ multiplex PCR, and TCRdb holds only the in-frame ones, with some missing. The sample lists tens of thousands of clones, approximately 84% occurring once. Time point indicated: recipient sample about 28 days before transplant, after cytoreduction. This specimen consisted of peripheral blood mononuclear cells, obtained before stem cell transplant. The receptors were sampled from a man between 60 and 75 years old with biphenotypic leukemia. Some clones in this sample may be carry-over from other donors' samples.

V is TRBV28 and J is TRBJ2-2, with 7 bases lining up with TRBD1. The CDR3 runs to 15 residues. The V gene's germline CDR1 is MDHEN and CDR2 SYDVKM. The trim removed 3 bases at V and 3 bases at J, leaving 4 bases unmatched. CDR3 region: CASSFDREDTGELFF. The CDR3 DNA follows: TGTGCCAGCAGTTTCGACAGGGAAGACACCGGGGAGCTGTTTTTT.

The rearrangement joins TRBV28 to TRBJ1-5; D gene ambiguous. This CDR3 region has 15 residues. Trimming took off 5 bases at V and 3 bases at J, with 14 bases between the two ends. CDR1 MDHEN and CDR2 SYDVKM come from the germline V gene. CDR3 in amino acids: CASSPPPGVNQPQHF. In nucleotides, the CDR3 is TGTGCCAGCAGTCCCCCTCCTGGAGTCAATCAGCCCCAGCATTTT.

This chain joins TRBV5-1 and TRBJ2-2; unclear D gene. This CDR3 region has 14 residues. Germline V CDR1 and CDR2: SGHRS, YFSETQ. Trimming removed 5 bases from V and 3 bases from J, with 11 bases in between. CDR3 nucleotides: TGCGCCAGCAGTGGAGAAATGGACACCGGGGAGCTGTTTTTT. Translated, it gives CASSGEMDTGELFF.